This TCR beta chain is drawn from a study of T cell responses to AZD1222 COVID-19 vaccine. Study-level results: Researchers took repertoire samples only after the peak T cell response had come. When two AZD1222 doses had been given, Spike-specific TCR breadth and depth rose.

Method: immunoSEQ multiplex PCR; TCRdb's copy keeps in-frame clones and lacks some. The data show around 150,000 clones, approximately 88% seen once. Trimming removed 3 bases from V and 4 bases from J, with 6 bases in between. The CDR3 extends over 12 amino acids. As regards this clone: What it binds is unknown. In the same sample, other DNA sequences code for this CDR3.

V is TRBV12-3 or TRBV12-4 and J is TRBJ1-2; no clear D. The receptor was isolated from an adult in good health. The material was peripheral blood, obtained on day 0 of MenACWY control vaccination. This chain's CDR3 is CASSLEGYGYTF. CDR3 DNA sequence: TGTGCCAGCAGTTTGGAGGGCTATGGCTACACCTTC.